This is a list of T cell receptor beta chains from one sample in a study of CDR3 diversity in severe acne. TCRdb analysed the PCR reads with MiXCR anew, one entry per CDR3 protein. The sample contains fewer than 90,000 distinct CDR3 sequences, around 53% of which appear only once. Sample: blood. These receptor sequences come from a male donor in good health, without acne. The CDR3 runs from the conserved cysteine through the conserved F or W. A D gene is named only where the DNA matches it firmly. Rows give clone size only sometimes, using once, few, many, or a class for an expanded clone.

CDR3,DNA,D,V,size,J
CSVAGQRNYEQYF,TGCAGCGTTGCGGGACAGAGAAACTACGAGCAGTACTTC,TRBD1,TRBV29-1,NA,TRBJ2-7
CASSLGGNYEQYF,TGTGCCAGCAGCTTGGGGGGAAACTACGAGCAGTACTTC,NA,TRBV5-5,many,TRBJ2-7
CAISVGEAETQYF,TGTGCCATCAGTGTGGGGGAGGCGGAGACCCAGTACTTC,NA,TRBV10-3,few,TRBJ2-5
CASSWDSVPYEQYF,TGCGCCAGCAGTTGGGACAGTGTCCCCTACGAGCAGTACTTC,TRBD1,TRBV5-1,NA,TRBJ2-7
CATSSESGTGRTYEQYF,TGTGCCACCAGCAGTGAGTCCGGGACAGGGCGTACCTACGAGCAGTACTTC,TRBD1,TRBV15,NA,TRBJ2-7
CAISEYTGTGNYEQYF,TGTGCCATCAGTGAGTATACCGGGACAGGGAACTACGAGCAGTACTTC,TRBD1,TRBV10-3,NA,TRBJ2-7
CASSPQGAGVSYEQYF,TGTGCCAGCAGCCCCCAGGGAGCGGGGGTCTCCTACGAGCAGTACTTC,TRBD2,TRBV9,few,TRBJ2-7
CASSLIAGSYFGYTF,TGTGCCAGCAGTTTAATTGCCGGCTCGTACTTTGGCTACACTTTC,NA,TRBV25-1,NA,TRBJ1-2
CAITASSGGYTEAFF,TGTGCCATCACCGCCAGCTCAGGAGGTTACACTGAAGCTTTCTTT,NA,TRBV10-3,NA,TRBJ1-1
CASSSGQGDTEAFF,TGTGCCAGCAGTTCAGGGCAGGGAGACACTGAAGCTTTCTTT,NA,TRBV2,medium-sized,TRBJ1-1
CASTGELFF,TGTGCCAGCACCGGGGAGCTGTTTTTT,NA,TRBV6-1,NA,TRBJ2-2
CASSESGELFF,TGCGCCAGCAGTGAGTCCGGGGAGCTGTTTTTT,NA,TRBV10-1,NA,TRBJ2-2
CASSDSGLNQPQHF,TGTGCCAGCAGTGATTCAGGTCTCAATCAGCCCCAGCATTTT,NA,TRBV2,many,TRBJ1-5